This T cell receptor (beta chain) was recovered during a study of beta chain features in type 1 diabetes. Reverse transcription of all isolated RNA meant that expressed TCRB transcripts were sequenced. Assay: immunoSEQ multiplex PCR; the TCRdb copy retains only in-frame clones and omits some. This sample has about 300,000 clones, with approximately 8.1% found just once. J was trimmed by 0 bases and V by 4 bases; bases with no gene match: 6. This CDR3 is built from 15 residues. Germline loops: CDR1 SGHNT, CDR2 YYREEE (reference sequence). This clone has a handful of counts. The TCR sequence derives from a woman between 18 and 29 years old in good health. The sample consisted of central memory CD4+ T cells from blood. The chain uses TRBV5-4 and TRBJ2-7; 8 bases agree with TRBD1. CDR3 bases: TGTGCCAGCAGCGCCCGGACAGGGAGCTCCTACGAGCAGTACTTC. This codes for CASSARTGSSYEQYF. Full variable domain (rest looked up from reference TRBV5-4 and TRBJ2-7): ETGVTQSPTHLIKTRGQQVTLRCSSQSGHNTVSWYQQALGQGPQFIFQYYREEENGRGNFPPRFSGLQFPNYSSELNVNALELDDSALYLCASSARTGSSYEQYFGPGTRLTVT.